These 26 T cell receptor beta chains were all obtained from the same sample, sequenced in a study of cytomegalovirus exposure and HLA in healthy donors. Use of 60 Vbeta and 13 Jbeta primers characterized the PCR. The data were produced by immunoSEQ multiplex PCR, yet TCRdb's version contains in-frame clones alone and is incomplete. The sample records about 89,000 clones, less than 85% being singletons. The sequenced material came from PBMCs. These receptors originate from a man in his forties or fifties in good health and CMV-seropositive.

The CDR3 region has the DNA TGTGCCATCAGTGCCTCTCGGGAGCAGTACTTC. Residues: CAISASREQYF. The gene calls are TRBV10-3 and TRBJ2-7, with no clear D. The CDR3 totals 11 residues. CDR1 ENHRY and CDR2 SYGVKD come from the germline V gene. Deletions cut 4 bases from V and 7 bases from J, with 8 bases between.

The chain carries TRBV5-1 and TRBJ1-1; D remains unclear. Germline-derived CDR1 and CDR2 are SGHRS and YFSETQ. V lost 7 bases and J 0 bases, leaving 10 bases between the germline ends. This CDR3 spans 13 amino acids. The CDR3 reads CASASSLNTEAFF. In DNA, the CDR3 is TGCGCCAGCGCGTCTTCCTTGAACACTGAAGCTTTCTTT.

This chain links TRBV19 with TRBJ2-5; D is uncertain. Trimming removed 5 bases at V and 5 bases at J, with 12 bases between. The CDR3 length is 13 residues. Germline V gene sequence: CDR1 LNHDA, CDR2 SQIVND (reference sequence). CDR3 loop: CASSLIPAETQYF. The CDR3 DNA reads as TGTGCCAGTAGTCTTATACCCGCGGAGACCCAGTACTTC.

The table lists this clone with a count of one. The CDR3 loop reads CASSAYRVAATDTQYF. The DNA for the CDR3 is TGTGCCAGCAGCGCATACAGGGTGGCGGCCACAGATACGCAGTATTTT. The J gene is TRBJ2-3, the V gene TRBV9; the D gene is possibly TRBD1 (6 bases). V was pared by 3 bases and J by 2 bases, with 16 bases between. CDR1 and CDR2 (germline): SGDLS, YYNGEE. CDR3 length: 16 residues.

This clone was seen a few times. V usage is TRBV27 and J usage is TRBJ2-7, with a tentative D call TRBD1 (6 bases). CDR1 and CDR2 (germline): MNHEY, SMNVEV (reference sequence). Trimming removed 6 bases from V and 3 bases from J, with 15 bases in between. This CDR3 comprises 14 residues. The CDR3 reads CASSPFGQYYEQYF. CDR3 DNA sequence: TGTGCCAGCAGCCCTTTTGGACAGTACTACGAGCAGTACTTC.

J is TRBJ1-6 and V is TRBV11-3, with a possible D match to TRBD1 (6 bases). This CDR3 has 16 residues. Trimming left V 5 bases short and J 0 bases short, with 11 bases between. Looked up from germline, CDR1 is SGHNT and CDR2 is YENEEA. The CDR3, as DNA: TGTGCCAGCAGCCCCAGGGGCAGCTCCTATAATTCACCCCTCCACTTT. As protein: CASSPRGSSYNSPLHF.

This chain links TRBV4-1 with TRBJ2-7, with D tentatively TRBD2 (6 bases). CDR1 is MGHRA, CDR2 YSYEKL, per germline. This CDR3 has 15 amino acids. Between the trimmed V and J ends, which lost 0 bases and 4 bases, there was a span of 13 bases. The CDR3 loop is CASSQERGSRYEQYF. CDR3 DNA sequence: TGCGCCAGCAGCCAAGAACGGGGGAGTAGGTACGAGCAGTACTTC.

The gene calls are TRBV5-1 and TRBJ1-5, with D possibly TRBD1 on 5 matching bases. V lost 0 bases, J lost 2 bases, and 9 bases lay in between. Germline V gene lookup returns CDR1 SGHRS and CDR2 YFSETQ. The CDR3 sequence is 15 residues long. The CDR3 DNA reads as TGCGCCAGCAGCTTGGAAGGGGTCGGCAATCAGCCCCAGCATTTT. This translates into CASSLEGVGNQPQHF.

The V gene is TRBV28, the J gene TRBJ1-2; 10 positions agree with TRBD1. The junction had 5 bases not matched to a gene; V was cut back by 6 bases and J by 4 bases. CDR1 and CDR2 from the germline V gene are MDHEN and SYDVKM. The CDR3 has 14 amino acids. CDR3 DNA sequence: TGTGCCAGCAGCCTGACAGGGGGCTCCTATGGCTACACCTTC. It encodes CASSLTGGSYGYTF.

J is TRBJ2-1 and V is TRBV6-6; 10 bases map to TRBD1. The length of the CDR3 is 16 residues. Germline CDR1 reads MNHNY; CDR2 reads SVGAGI (reference sequence). V trimming: 4 bases; J trimming: 0 bases; junction bases outside the gene matches: 3. The CDR3 sequence: CASSSGQGGSYNEQFF. In DNA form, the CDR3 reads TGTGCCAGCAGTTCAGGACAGGGGGGCTCCTACAATGAGCAGTTCTTC.

This clone was seen once. This chain uses TRBV11-2 with TRBJ2-7; TRBD1 might be the D (5 bases). Trimming cost V 3 bases and J 0 bases, with 12 bases left between them. The CDR3 has 15 amino acids. Germline CDR1 SGHAT, CDR2 FQNNGV. CDR3 in DNA: TGTGCCAGCAGCTTCCTACAGGTCCCCTCCTACGAGCAGTACTTC. It codes for CASSFLQVPSYEQYF.

The sample holds one count of this clone. The chain links TRBV5-5 to TRBJ2-5, with TRBD2 as a possible D gene (6 bases). The CDR3 runs to 13 residues. V gave up 4 bases and J gave up 4 bases, with 11 bases separating them. CDR1 and CDR2 (germline): SGHKS, YYEKEE (reference sequence). The CDR3, as DNA: TGTGCCAGCAGCACGGGACTTTCAGAGACCCAGTACTTC. Protein sequence: CASSTGLSETQYF.

This chain connects TRBV2 to TRBJ1-5; no firm D call. Per germline, CDR1 SNHLY and CDR2 FYNNEI. The CDR3 is made up of 14 amino acids. The V end was cut by 1 base, the J end by 0 bases, with 4 bases between. The CDR3 here is CASSEVYSNQPQHF. Here the CDR3 DNA reads TGTGCCAGCAGTGAAGTGTATAGCAATCAGCCCCAGCATTTT.

This clone was seen once. The chain is built from TRBV6-6 and TRBJ1-6; D may be TRBD1 (6 bases). This CDR3 comprises 15 residues. Germline V gene sequence: CDR1 MNHNY, CDR2 SVGAGI (reference sequence). The V end lost 7 bases, the J end lost 5 bases, and 15 bases lay between the germline ends. The CDR3 DNA reads as TGTGCCAGCAATCAGGGGTGGGGTAATAATTCACCCCTCCACTTT. It specifies CASNQGWGNNSPLHF.

There are a few counts of this clone. The chain links TRBV19 to TRBJ2-1, with D possibly TRBD2 on 6 matching bases. Germline V gives CDR1 LNHDA, CDR2 SQIVND (reference sequence). Between the trimmed V and J ends, which lost 3 bases and 9 bases, there was a span of 15 bases. The CDR3 has 14 residues. DNA of the CDR3: TGTGCCAGTAGTATTGGGGGGACCCGGGGTGAGCAGTTCTTC. It yields the protein CASSIGGTRGEQFF.

The sample holds a few counts of this clone. V usage is TRBV9 and J usage is TRBJ1-1; 9 bases fit TRBD1. This CDR3 is built from 14 residues. Losses at the gene ends were 5 bases for V and 6 bases for J; bases not matched to a gene: 8. Germline CDR1 reads SGDLS; CDR2 reads YYNGEE. DNA for the CDR3: TGTGCCAGCAGACCGGGACAGGGTCGGGCTGAAGCTTTCTTT. It is translated as CASRPGQGRAEAFF.

The chain recombines TRBV11-3 with TRBJ1-4; the D is unclear. CDR3 size: 13 residues. Trimming cost V 2 bases and J 8 bases, with 9 bases left between them. CDR1 and CDR2 (germline): SGHNT, YENEEA. The CDR3: CASSLRAKEKLFF. The CDR3 nucleotides are TGTGCCAGCAGCTTAAGAGCGAAGGAAAAACTGTTTTTT.

This clone was seen a single time. This chain joins TRBV11-2 and TRBJ2-7; 8 positions agree with TRBD1. Trimming at V came to 5 bases and at J to 3 bases, leaving 12 bases not matched to a gene. The CDR3 spans 16 residues. Per germline, CDR1 SGHAT and CDR2 FQNNGV. The CDR3: CASSPPMRTGYYEQYF. In DNA, the CDR3 is TGTGCCAGCAGCCCTCCGATGAGGACAGGGTACTACGAGCAGTACTTC.

The chain recombines TRBV6-5 with TRBJ2-3; D is unresolved. Germline V gene lookup returns CDR1 MNHEY and CDR2 SVGAGI. The CDR3 totals 13 residues. The V gene lost 5 bases and the J gene lost 5 bases, with 11 bases spanning the gap. The CDR3 sequence is CASSPRLRDTQYF. The CDR3 nucleotides are TGTGCCAGCAGTCCTAGACTTCGAGATACGCAGTATTTT.

This clone was detected a few times. The chain combines TRBV2 with TRBJ2-1, with 11 positions matching TRBD2. CDR3 length equals 14 residues. CDR1 SNHLY and CDR2 FYNNEI come from the germline V gene. V shed 3 bases, J shed 15 bases, and the junction held 10 bases outside the gene matches. In nucleotides, the CDR3 is TGTGCCAGCAGTGAGGGACTAGCGGCCTCCGAGGGGTTCTTC. It encodes CASSEGLAASEGFF.

V and J are TRBV28 and TRBJ1-1; TRBD1 is a possible D gene (6 bases). CDR3 length: 15 amino acids. CDR1 and CDR2 from the germline V gene are MDHEN and SYDVKM. Trimming removed 6 bases at V and 1 base at J, with 15 bases between. The CDR3 loop reads CASRRTVATNTEAFF. The CDR3 DNA is TGTGCCAGCAGAAGGACAGTAGCGACGAACACTGAAGCTTTCTTT.

The gene calls are TRBV5-1 and TRBJ2-2; a weak D match, TRBD1 (6 bases). V lost 4 bases and J lost 0, with 13 bases in between. CDR3 length equals 16 residues. Looked up from germline, CDR1 is SGHRS and CDR2 is YFSETQ. The CDR3 reads CASSASRGPNTGELFF. In DNA form, the CDR3 reads TGCGCCAGCAGCGCGAGCAGGGGCCCGAACACCGGGGAGCTGTTTTTT.

The table lists this clone with a few counts. The V gene is TRBV7-8, the J gene TRBJ1-2; TRBD1 agrees at 8 bases. V dropped 1 base and J dropped 4; count of bases not matched to a gene: 5. Germline CDR1 reads SGHVS; CDR2 reads FQNEAQ. The CDR3 runs 15 residues. The CDR3 bases are TGTGCCAGCAGCTTAGTAGAACAGGGGGTCTATGGCTACACCTTC. This codes for CASSLVEQGVYGYTF.

The V gene is TRBV25-1, the J gene TRBJ2-7; D is possibly TRBD1 (6 bases). The CDR3 is 14 residues long. Trimming left V 6 bases short and J 3 bases short, with 15 bases between. Germline-derived CDR1 and CDR2 are MGHDK and SYGVNS. The CDR3 sequence: CASRGAGQFYEQYF. CDR3 sequence (DNA): TGTGCCAGCAGGGGGGCAGGACAGTTCTACGAGCAGTACTTC.

This clone was counted a few times. The chain combines TRBV4-2 with TRBJ2-3; D ambiguous. Per the germline V gene, CDR1 is LGHNA and CDR2 is YNFKEQ. This CDR3 contains 13 residues. Trimming pared 5 bases from V and 5 bases from J, leaving 11 bases between. The CDR3: CASSFSGGDTQYF. CDR3 sequence (DNA): TGTGCCAGCAGCTTTTCAGGTGGAGATACGCAGTATTTT.

The chain is built from TRBV19 and TRBJ2-7; 8 bases are shared with TRBD1. Germline trimming cut 3 bases from V and 7 bases from J; bases unmatched to any gene: 8. Germline-derived CDR1 and CDR2 are LNHDA and SQIVND (reference sequence). The CDR3 sequence is 14 residues long. The CDR3: CASSMTGALGEQYF. For the CDR3, the DNA is TGTGCCAGTAGTATGACAGGGGCGTTGGGAGAGCAGTACTTC.